The rows below give T cell receptor beta chains drawn from one sample of a study of T cell responses to AZD1222 COVID-19 vaccine. Clones were sequenced by immunoSEQ multiplex PCR, and TCRdb holds only the in-frame ones, with some missing. This sample yields around 100,000 clones, of which 87% are seen a single time; 2.5% to 3% belongs to the top ten. The source material was peripheral blood, sampled on day 0 of AZD1222 vaccination. The origin of the receptors is an adult in good health. Each CDR3 is given with its conserved first and last residue. A D gene is named only where the DNA matches it firmly. Rows may omit the clone size; those that give it use once, few, many or a size class.

clone size	V gene	J gene	D gene	CDR3 DNA	CDR3 protein
once	TRBV5-6	TRBJ1-2	.	TGTGCCAGCAGCTCGCGCCGGTTGACAGGCCTCGACCTCTATGGCTACACCTTC	CASSSRRLTGLDLYGYTF
.	TRBV11-2	TRBJ1-6	TRBD1	TGTGCCAGCAGTTCAGCCGGGACAGTTAATTCACCCCTCCACTTT	CASSSAGTVNSPLHF
few	TRBV4-2	TRBJ2-6	TRBD1	TGTGCCAGCAGCCATACCGACAGGGGGGGATCGGGGGCCAACGTCCTGACTTTC	CASSHTDRGGSGANVLTF
.	TRBV7-2	TRBJ1-2	TRBD1	TGTGCCAGCAGCACCACAGGGGGAACTAACTATGGCTACACCTTC	CASSTTGGTNYGYTF
once	TRBV7-3	TRBJ2-3	.	TGTGCCAGCAGCTTAACTGGGAGGTTTAGGGGCACAGATACGCAGTATTTT	CASSLTGRFRGTDTQYF
.	TRBV2	TRBJ2-1	.	TGTGCCAGCCCCAGGGCGGCCAATGAGCAGTTCTTC	CASPRAANEQFF
.	TRBV7-6	TRBJ1-4	.	TGTGCCAGCAGCTTAGGCGGCAGGGAAGCCGAAAAACTGTTTTTT	CASSLGGREAEKLFF
.	TRBV6-5	TRBJ1-2	.	TGTGCCAGCACCCCCGGCAACTATGGCTACACCTTC	CASTPGNYGYTF
.	TRBV29-1	TRBJ1-2	TRBD1	TGCAGCGTGGGGGAAGGGACAGCGGGAGGCTACACCTTC	CSVGEGTAGGYTF
.	TRBV4-3	TRBJ2-1	.	TGCGCCAGCGGACAAGGAGCAGGGTATGAGCAGTTCTTC	CASGQGAGYEQFF
.	TRBV29-1	TRBJ1-2	TRBD1	TGCAGCGTTCGGGACAGGGTGGACTATGGCTACACCTTC	CSVRDRVDYGYTF
few	TRBV10-3	TRBJ1-4	.	TGTGCCATCAGTGACCCCACGAGCTCCACTAATGAAAAACTGTTTTTT	CAISDPTSSTNEKLFF
.	TRBV7-3	TRBJ2-5	.	TGTGCCAGCAGCCGTGACAGGCAAGAGACCCAGTACTTC	CASSRDRQETQYF
.	TRBV7-6	TRBJ1-3	.	TGTGCCAGCAGTGGGGGACCTGGCTCTGGAAACACCATATATTTT	CASSGGPGSGNTIYF
.	TRBV6-4	TRBJ1-5	.	TGTGCCAGCAGTGCCTCAGACAATCAGCCCCAGCATTTT	CASSASDNQPQHF
.	TRBV10-3	TRBJ1-1	.	TGTGCCGTCACGCCTCAGAGAAAGGGGGATAACACTGAAGCTTTCTTT	CAVTPQRKGDNTEAFF
.	TRBV7-3	TRBJ2-1	TRBD2	TGTGCCAGCAGCTCCGCCGGGACTAGGGTCTACAATGAGCAGTTCTTC	CASSSAGTRVYNEQFF
.	TRBV18	TRBJ1-1	.	TGTGCCAGCTCACCATTAAGAGACACTGAAGCTTTCTTT	CASSPLRDTEAFF
.	TRBV15	TRBJ1-2	.	TGTGCCACCAGCGGGTCGGCCTTTGGGGTGACTAACTATGGCTACACCTTC	CATSGSAFGVTNYGYTF
few	TRBV6-5	TRBJ2-7	.	TGTGCCAGCAGTTACTCCCACGACGGATCCTACGAGCAGTACTTC	CASSYSHDGSYEQYF
.	TRBV7-3	TRBJ2-2	.	TGTGCCAGCAGCTTGAGGAATCCGCCCGGGGAGCTGTTTTTT	CASSLRNPPGELFF
.	TRBV6-5	TRBJ1-5	.	TGTGCCAGCAACATCTTCGGTAATCAGCCCCAGCATTTT	CASNIFGNQPQHF
.	TRBV7-2	TRBJ1-5	.	TGTGCCAGCAGCTTAGGGGGCAGGGAGACTCAGCCCCAGCATTTT	CASSLGGRETQPQHF
.	TRBV7-3	TRBJ2-3	.	TGTGCCAGCAGCTTTGGGTATGGACAGCACAACACAGATACGCAGTATTTT	CASSFGYGQHNTDTQYF
.	TRBV7-8	TRBJ2-3	.	TGTGCCAGCACCTCCTTGAATTTGTCCCGAAAGATTCGAGATACGCAGTATTTT	CASTSLNLSRKIRDTQYF
.	TRBV10-3	TRBJ1-2	.	TGTGCCATCAGTGGGGCCCCGGGAGATGGCTACACCTTC	CAISGAPGDGYTF
few	TRBV11-3	TRBJ2-3	TRBD2	TGTGCCAGCAGCTTGGGACCGGGGGGGGATACGCAGTATTTT	CASSLGPGGDTQYF
.	TRBV27	TRBJ1-5	.	TGTGCCAGCAGCCCAGGGAGGCAGCCCCAGCATTTT	CASSPGRQPQHF
.	TRBV7-2	TRBJ2-1	.	TGTGCCAGCAGCCTTGGGGAAGCATCGGCTTGGGCCTACAATGAGCAGTTCTTC	CASSLGEASAWAYNEQFF
.	TRBV21-1	TRBJ2-2	.	TGTGCCAGCAAAGGGACTAGCGGGAACATGGGGGAGCTGTTTTTT	CASKGTSGNMGELFF
.	TRBV6-6	TRBJ1-1	.	TGCACGATCGGGCATGAAGCTTTCTTT	CTIGHEAFF
.	TRBV4-2	TRBJ1-3	TRBD1	TGTGCCAGCAGCCAAGAAGAGGTGGCAGGGGGCGGTAAAATTAGCTCTGGAAACACCATATATTTT	CASSQEEVAGGGKISSGNTIYF
.	TRBV7-2	TRBJ2-3	.	TGTGCCAGCAGCTTGATCGCGGGCCCAAGCACAGATACGCAGTATTTT	CASSLIAGPSTDTQYF
.	TRBV13	TRBJ2-1	.	TGTGCCAGCATCCTCAACAGCCCTGGGGGTGAGCAGTTCTTC	CASILNSPGGEQFF
.	TRBV5-1	TRBJ2-2	TRBD1	TGTGCCAGCAGCTTGGCCGGGACAGGGATCCCCGGGGAGCTGTTTTTT	CASSLAGTGIPGELFF
.	TRBV19	TRBJ1-2	.	TGTGCCACCAGGTATAACTATGGCTACACCTTC	CATRYNYGYTF
.	TRBV19	TRBJ1-4	.	TGTGCCAGTAGTATTAGTCACCTGGGTGAAAAACTGTTTTTT	CASSISHLGEKLFF
once	TRBV27	TRBJ1-4	TRBD1	TGTGCCAGCCGGACCGGGACAGGGAATGAAAAACTGTTTTTT	CASRTGTGNEKLFF
.	TRBV10-3	TRBJ1-3	.	TGTGCCATCGGTTGGGGAACTGGAAACACCATATATTTT	CAIGWGTGNTIYF
.	TRBV7-8	TRBJ1-2	TRBD1	TGTGCCAGCAGCGTAACGGGACAGTTTGGCTACACCTTC	CASSVTGQFGYTF
.	TRBV2	TRBJ1-6	.	TGTGCCAGCAGCCCAGAAAGGAGGGATTCACCCCTCCACTTT	CASSPERRDSPLHF